The 31 T cell receptor beta chains given below trace back to one sample, sequenced in a study of T cell responses to AZD1222 COVID-19 vaccine. Assay used: immunoSEQ multiplex PCR; TCRdb lists only in-frame clones, some missing. The table has 65,000 to 95,000 clones, about 91% seen once. The sequences come from peripheral blood, collected on day 0 of MenACWY control vaccination. These receptors were collected from an adult in good health.

The rearrangement uses TRBV24-1 and TRBJ1-2, with D possibly TRBD1 on 5 matching bases. CDR3 length: 14 residues. Germline CDR1 KGHDR, CDR2 SFDVKD. Trimming took 4 bases from V and 2 from J, leaving 10 bases between them. The CDR3 coding sequence is TGTGCCACCAGTGAGGGGCAGGAGAACTATGGCTACACCTTC. This encodes CATSEGQENYGYTF.

The chain carries TRBV13 and TRBJ1-1; the D gene is possibly TRBD1 (6 bases). The CDR3 totals 12 residues. From germline, CDR1 is PRHDT and CDR2 FYEKMQ (reference sequence). V lost 5 bases, J lost 5 bases, and 9 bases lay in between. CDR3 coding DNA: TGTGCCAGCAGCCAACAGGGAACTGAAGCTTTCTTT. This codes for CASSQQGTEAFF.

For the CDR3, the DNA is TGTGCCAGCAGTTACCACCCCCCCACATCTAACTATGGCTACACCTTC. This codes for CASSYHPPTSNYGYTF. The chain carries TRBV6-5 and TRBJ1-2; D is uncertain. Looked up from germline, CDR1 is MNHEY and CDR2 is SVGAGI. The CDR3 contains 16 residues. V was trimmed by 2 bases and J by 0 bases, leaving 13 bases between them.

The chain recombines TRBV28 with TRBJ2-7; D is undetermined. Trimming pared 8 bases from V and 2 bases from J, leaving 10 bases between. Germline values: CDR1 MDHEN, CDR2 SYDVKM. This CDR3 contains 12 residues. CDR3 nucleotide sequence: TGTGCCAGCGAGGTCCCCCCCTACGAGCAGTACTTC. Translating it yields CASEVPPYEQYF.

This chain links TRBV11-1 with TRBJ2-7; a possible D gene is TRBD1 (7 bases). Trimming took off 3 bases at V and 2 bases at J, with 11 bases between the two ends. This CDR3 is 14 amino acids long. Germline CDR1 reads SGHAT; CDR2 reads FQDESV (reference sequence). The CDR3 coding sequence is TGTGCCAGCAGCTTGGGGGGACAGACCTACGAGCAGTACTTC. It translates to CASSLGGQTYEQYF. The full variable domain, in which reference TRBV11-1 and TRBJ2-7 provide the parts outside the CDR3, is EAEVAQSPRYKITEKSQAVAFWCDPISGHATLYWYRQILGQGPELLVQFQDESVVDDSQLPKDRFSAERLKGVDSTLKIQPAELGDSAMYLCASSLGGQTYEQYFGPGTRLTVT.

The J gene is TRBJ2-5, the V gene TRBV3-1 (or the pseudogene TRBV3-2), with D possibly being TRBD1 (6 bases). CDR3 size: 15 residues. Germline V gene lookup returns CDR1 LGHDT and CDR2 YNNKEL (reference sequence). V was cut by 1 base and J by 4 bases, with 13 bases left in between. The CDR3 region is CASSQARGIAETQYF. The CDR3 nucleotides are TGTGCCAGCAGCCAAGCCAGGGGTATCGCAGAGACCCAGTACTTC.

The chain carries TRBV25-1 and TRBJ1-3; D uncertain. Looked up from germline, CDR1 is MGHDK and CDR2 is SYGVNS. With 7 bases removed from V and 0 bases from J, the gap between germline ends came to 22 bases. CDR3 size: 18 residues. The CDR3 spells CASKGDPANGLSGNTIYF. The CDR3 bases are TGTGCCAGCAAGGGCGACCCCGCGAACGGCCTCTCTGGAAACACCATATATTTT.

The chain carries TRBV7-3 and TRBJ2-6; 8 nucleotides align to TRBD1. V shed 3 bases, J shed 8 bases, and the junction held 6 bases outside the gene matches. Germline assignment: CDR1 SGHTA and CDR2 FQGTGA. The CDR3 length is 15 residues. CDR3 coding DNA: TGTGCCAGCAGCTTCGGAGACAGGGGATCCAACGTCCTGACTTTC. Its translation is CASSFGDRGSNVLTF.

This chain connects TRBV5-1 to TRBJ1-2; 8 nucleotides agree with TRBD1. CDR3 length equals 14 residues. V shed 4 bases, J shed 6 bases, and the junction held 8 bases outside the gene matches. CDR1 SGHRS and CDR2 YFSETQ come from the germline V gene. CDR3 region: CASSLGQAVDGYTF. The CDR3 region has the DNA TGCGCCAGCAGCCTGGGACAGGCCGTCGATGGCTACACCTTC.

The chain carries TRBV7-9 and TRBJ2-7; 9 bases align to TRBD2. The germline V gene encodes CDR1 SEHNR and CDR2 FQNEAQ (reference sequence). V lost 3 bases and J lost 2; bases outside the gene matches: 2. The CDR3 length is 14 residues. The DNA for the CDR3 is TGTGCCAGCAGCTTTAGCGGGAGAGCCTACGAGCAGTACTTC. Protein: CASSFSGRAYEQYF.

V gene TRBV10-3 combines with J gene TRBJ1-1; 7 positions match TRBD1. There are 14 residues in the CDR3. V was clipped by 2 bases and J by 7 bases; unmatched bases: 7. Germline CDR1 ENHRY, CDR2 SYGVKD. The CDR3 protein is CAISERDSGIEAFF. The CDR3 DNA reads as TGTGCCATCAGTGAGCGGGACAGTGGAATTGAAGCTTTCTTT.

V is TRBV6-5 and J is TRBJ1-5; maybe TRBD1 (6 bases). CDR3 size: 12 residues. V was trimmed by 7 bases and J by 9 bases, leaving 13 bases between them. Germline V gene sequence: CDR1 MNHEY, CDR2 SVGAGI. Here the CDR3 DNA reads TGTGCCAGCACCCGAGGAGGGGGGCCCCAGCATTTT. Translating gives CASTRGGGPQHF.

In its sample, this clone was seen once. The chain joins TRBV6-5 to TRBJ2-1; maybe TRBD2 (6 bases). Germline CDR1 and CDR2: MNHEY and SVGAGI. Trimming cost V 7 bases and J 2 bases, with 15 bases left between them. The length of the CDR3 is 15 residues. Here the CDR3 DNA reads TGTGCCAGCACCGACGGGGGAGGACCCTACAATGAGCAGTTCTTC. Its protein product is CASTDGGGPYNEQFF.

This chain connects TRBV6-5 to TRBJ2-7; no firm D call. This CDR3 region has 11 residues. V lost 4 bases and J 2 bases, leaving 3 bases between the germline ends. The V gene's germline CDR1 is MNHEY and CDR2 SVGAGI. CDR3 nucleotides: TGTGCCAGCAGTTTCGCCTACGAGCAGTACTTC. Amino acids: CASSFAYEQYF.

CDR3 sequence (DNA): TGTGCCTGGAGTCTGACAGGGGGCTACGAGCAGTACTTC. Its translation is CAWSLTGGYEQYF. The chain has TRBV30 and TRBJ2-7; 9 positions match TRBD1. This CDR3 is 13 amino acids long. The V and J ends lost 2 bases and 3 bases, in that order; junction bases with no gene match: 2. CDR1 GTSNPN and CDR2 SVGIG come from the germline V gene (reference sequence).

The chain recombines TRBV5-1 with TRBJ1-1; 7 nucleotides match TRBD1. V was clipped by 4 bases and J by 4 bases; unmatched bases: 4. Germline loops: CDR1 SGHRS, CDR2 YFSETQ. This CDR3 has 13 amino acids. The CDR3 sequence: CASSQTGLTEAFF. As DNA, the CDR3 is TGCGCCAGCAGCCAGACAGGGCTCACTGAAGCTTTCTTT.

The chain has TRBV6-5 and TRBJ2-7; TRBD1 might be the D (5 bases). Trimming took 7 bases from V and 6 from J, leaving 16 bases between them. Per germline, CDR1 MNHEY and CDR2 SVGAGI. This CDR3 has 13 amino acids. CDR3 in DNA: TGTGCCAGCACCAAAGCAAGGGGTGGCGAGCAGTACTTC. It specifies CASTKARGGEQYF.

The V call is TRBV12-3 or TRBV12-4, the J call TRBJ2-7, with D perhaps TRBD1 (6 bases). CDR3 size: 13 residues. Trimming left V 5 bases short and J 1 base short, with 9 bases between. In nucleotides, the CDR3 is TGTGCCAGCAGTATCGGACAGTCCTACGAGCAGTACTTC. Translating gives CASSIGQSYEQYF.

The chain employs TRBV29-1 and TRBJ2-7; 8 positions agree with TRBD2. The J segment lost 2 bases and the V segment lost 4 bases, leaving 7 bases of the junction unmatched. This CDR3 spans 14 amino acids. Germline CDR1 SQVTM, CDR2 ANQGSEA. This CDR3 reads CSVVPSGQTYEQYF. CDR3 nucleotide sequence: TGCAGCGTTGTGCCTAGCGGGCAGACCTACGAGCAGTACTTC.

This clone turned up a few times. The rearrangement uses TRBV4-1 and TRBJ2-2, with 10 nucleotides matching TRBD1. Germline V CDR1 and CDR2: MGHRA, YSYEKL. The CDR3 totals 17 residues. The J segment lost 7 bases and the V segment lost 0 bases, leaving 8 bases of the junction unmatched. CDR3 nucleotide sequence: TGCGCCAGCAGCCAAGAGGGGGGACAGGGGCACGGCGGGGAGCTGTTTTTT. Its translation: CASSQEGGQGHGGELFF.

V gene TRBV28 combines with J gene TRBJ1-2; 7 nucleotides align to TRBD1. The CDR3 extends over 14 amino acids. Germline V gene lookup returns CDR1 MDHEN and CDR2 SYDVKM. Germline trimming cut 2 bases from V and 2 bases from J; bases unmatched to any gene: 2. CDR3 protein: CASSLMDRNYGYTF. The CDR3, as DNA: TGTGCCAGCAGTTTAATGGACAGGAACTATGGCTACACCTTC.

This chain connects TRBV19 to TRBJ2-2; TRBD2 might be the D (6 bases). The germline V and J ends were trimmed by 3 bases and 3 bases, with 11 bases remaining between them. CDR1 LNHDA and CDR2 SQIVND come from the germline V gene (reference sequence). The CDR3 runs to 15 residues. The CDR3 coding sequence is TGTGCCAGTAGTATCGGAGGGTGGGACACCGGGGAGCTGTTTTTT. It codes for CASSIGGWDTGELFF.

The V and J genes are TRBV12-3 or TRBV12-4 and TRBJ1-4; a weak D match, TRBD1 (5 bases). The CDR3 sequence is 13 residues long. The V end lost 3 bases, the J end lost 13 bases, and 15 bases lay between the germline ends. CDR3 DNA sequence: TGTGCCAGCAGTTTGGAGTGGGGACTGGGACTGTTTTTT. This gives the protein CASSLEWGLGLFF.

The V and J genes are TRBV7-6 and TRBJ2-2, with TRBD1 matching over 7 bases. V lost 3 bases and J lost 6; bases outside the gene matches: 7. This CDR3 region has 15 residues. Germline V gene lookup returns CDR1 SGHVS and CDR2 FNYEAQ. CDR3: CASSLGQPWAGELFF. CDR3 sequence (DNA): TGTGCCAGCAGCTTGGGACAGCCGTGGGCCGGGGAGCTGTTTTTT.

The gene calls are TRBV11-1 and TRBJ2-5; tentative D call: TRBD1 (5 bases). V lost 1 base and J lost 5, with 11 bases in between. This CDR3 contains 14 residues. Germline V gene sequence: CDR1 SGHAT, CDR2 FQDESV (reference sequence). The CDR3, as DNA: TGTGCCAGCAGCTTAGGGCAGGGATGGGAGACCCAGTACTTC. This encodes CASSLGQGWETQYF.

The chain employs TRBV5-6 and TRBJ2-5; 9 nucleotides align to TRBD1. CDR1 and CDR2 from the germline V gene are SGHDT and YYEEEE. The junction had 8 bases not matched to a gene; V was cut back by 3 bases and J by 5 bases. CDR3 length: 15 amino acids. The CDR3 spells CASSSKGTGLETQYF. As DNA, the CDR3 is TGTGCCAGCAGCTCCAAAGGGACAGGGTTGGAGACCCAGTACTTC.

This chain links TRBV19 with TRBJ1-2, with D perhaps TRBD1 (5 bases). CDR1 is LNHDA, CDR2 SQIVND, per germline (reference sequence). The CDR3 sequence is 15 residues long. V was pared by 3 bases and J by 2 bases, with 13 bases between. The CDR3 sequence: CASSMAPSGNYGYTF. CDR3 nucleotides: TGTGCCAGTAGTATGGCGCCTTCAGGGAACTATGGCTACACCTTC.

This clone appeared a single time. The V call is TRBV6-2 or TRBV6-3, the J call TRBJ2-1; 8 nucleotides align to TRBD2. There are 14 residues in the CDR3. Germline V gene sequence: CDR1 MNHEY, CDR2 SVGEGT. The J segment lost 9 bases and the V segment lost 2 bases, leaving 6 bases of the junction unmatched. The CDR3 spells CASSYPNSGIEQFF. In DNA form, the CDR3 reads TGTGCCAGCAGTTACCCAAATAGCGGGATTGAGCAGTTCTTC.

This sequence joins TRBV6-2 or TRBV6-3 and TRBJ2-7; perhaps TRBD1 as D (5 bases). The CDR3 sequence is 14 residues long. Germline V gives CDR1 MNHEY, CDR2 SVGEGT. Trimming left V 6 bases short and J 6 bases short, with 18 bases between. Written as DNA, the CDR3 is TGTGCCAGCAGCGCAGGGATGCAACCTACCGAGCAGTACTTC. Protein sequence: CASSAGMQPTEQYF.

In DNA form, the CDR3 reads TGTGCCTGGACGGGACAGGGGATCTACGAGCAGTACTTC. Its protein product is CAWTGQGIYEQYF. This chain links TRBV30 with TRBJ2-7; TRBD1 matches at 10 bases. Germline assignment: CDR1 GTSNPN and CDR2 SVGIG (reference sequence). CDR3 length: 13 residues. V lost 4 bases, J lost 3 bases, and 3 bases stayed unmatched.

The CDR3 DNA is TGCGCCAGCAGCCAACCGGGGCAGGGTGCCGGGACTGAAGCTTTCTTT. This gives the protein CASSQPGQGAGTEAFF. This chain connects TRBV4-3 to TRBJ1-1; TRBD1 is a possible D gene (5 bases). V lost 2 bases, J lost 5 bases, and 18 bases lay in between. The CDR3 has 16 amino acids. Germline CDR1 LGHNA, CDR2 YSLEER.